A single sample gave rise to the 3 T cell receptor beta chains below, sequenced in a study of CD8 T cells in Susac syndrome. Reverse transcription used roughly 0.5 to 1 ug RNA and random hexamers. TCRdb passed the immunoSEQ multiplex PCR reads through MiXCR, listing each CDR3 protein once. The repertoire holds around 300,000 distinct CDR3 sequences, around 91% seen once, with 0.18% in the top ten. The material sequenced was CD8+ T cells from PBMCs. The receptors here all came from a human donor with multiple sclerosis.

In DNA, the CDR3 is TGTGCCAGCAGTTTCAGGGGTCACGACACTGAAGCTTTCTTT. The encoded protein is CASSFRGHDTEAFF. This chain joins TRBV12-3 or TRBV12-4 and TRBJ1-1; D may be TRBD1 (6 bases). The V and J ends lost 3 bases and 3 bases respectively, with 11 bases between them. This CDR3 comprises 14 residues.

The chain recombines TRBV29-1 with TRBJ1-2; 10 nucleotides agree with TRBD1. The CDR3 runs 15 residues. Germline V lookup: CDR1 SQVTM, CDR2 ANQGSEA. V was pared by 2 bases and J by 4 bases, with 7 bases of the junction left unmatched. CDR3: CSVERGQGLSYGYTF. CDR3 in DNA: TGCAGCGTTGAAAGGGGACAGGGGCTGTCCTATGGCTACACCTTC.

The chain couples TRBV9 to TRBJ1-2; D uncertain. V lost 3 bases, J lost 2 bases, and 17 bases lay in between. CDR3 length equals 16 residues. The germline CDR1 and CDR2 sequences are SGDLS and YYNGEE. The CDR3: CASSASWAGMNYGYTF. Written as DNA, the CDR3 is TGTGCCAGCAGCGCCTCCTGGGCAGGAATGAACTATGGCTACACCTTC.